These 31 T cell receptor beta chains were sequenced from one sample in a study of blood T cell repertoires in COVID-19. Some clones are missing from TCRdb's copy, which holds only in-frame ones; the method was immunoSEQ multiplex PCR. The sample yields about 82,000 clones, about 74% seen once. The sample taken for sequencing was peripheral blood. The origin of the receptors is a human donor with acute or convalescent COVID-19. The donor label of this sample is uncertain.

V gene TRBV2 combines with J gene TRBJ2-3; 8 nucleotides align to TRBD1. J lost 3 bases, V lost 3 bases, and 5 bases had no gene match. The germline V gene encodes CDR1 SNHLY and CDR2 FYNNEI. This CDR3 comprises 15 residues. CDR3 region: CASSDVGQGTDTQYF. CDR3 nucleotides: TGTGCCAGCAGTGACGTAGGACAGGGAACAGATACGCAGTATTTT.

The chain joins TRBV7-2 to TRBJ2-7; no clear D. This CDR3 has 13 amino acids. V was clipped by 5 bases and J by 4 bases, with 12 bases between them. Germline V gives CDR1 SGHTA, CDR2 FQGNSA. Here the CDR3 reads CASSEWSGYEQYF. CDR3 sequence (DNA): TGTGCCAGCAGCGAGTGGTCTGGTTACGAGCAGTACTTC.

This chain connects TRBV4-2 to TRBJ2-1, with a tentative D call TRBD1 (6 bases). The CDR3 spans 15 residues. V lost 4 bases and J 2 bases, leaving 12 bases between the germline ends. Germline loops: CDR1 LGHNA, CDR2 YNFKEQ. CDR3 residues: CASSLPRGTYNEQFF. CDR3 coding DNA: TGTGCCAGCAGCCTTCCCAGGGGAACCTACAATGAGCAGTTCTTC.

The V and J genes are TRBV27 and TRBJ2-7; TRBD1 matches at 7 bases. The ends lost 4 bases at V and 3 bases at J; junction bases unmatched: 9. The germline gives CDR1 MNHEY, CDR2 SMNVEV (reference sequence). The CDR3 is made up of 15 amino acids. For the CDR3, the DNA is TGTGCCAGCAGTTCCCCCAGTCGACAGGGCTACGAGCAGTACTTC. Its protein is CASSSPSRQGYEQYF.

The chain is built from TRBV28 and TRBJ1-5; D is uncertain. CDR3 length: 11 amino acids. Trimming took off 2 bases at V and 7 bases at J, with 3 bases between the two ends. Germline CDR1 is MDHEN and CDR2 is SYDVKM. This CDR3 is CASSLQQPQHF. The CDR3 DNA reads as TGTGCCAGCAGTTTACAACAGCCCCAGCATTTT.

The V call is TRBV2, the J call TRBJ1-1; D unclear. Germline V CDR1 and CDR2: SNHLY, FYNNEI. The CDR3 runs to 14 residues. V was pared by 5 bases and J by 6 bases, with 16 bases between. CDR3: CASSRSGRVAEAFF. The DNA of the CDR3 is TGTGCCAGCAGTCGGTCCGGGAGGGTGGCTGAAGCTTTCTTT.

This clone was detected a few times. The CDR3 nucleotides read TGTGCCAGCAGCCCTACTAGCTACGGTGAGCAGTTCTTC. Amino acids: CASSPTSYGEQFF. V is TRBV7-3 and J is TRBJ2-1; tentative D call: TRBD2 (6 bases). The germline CDR1 and CDR2 sequences are SGHTA and FQGTGA. V was cut by 5 bases and J by 9 bases, with 14 bases left in between. CDR3 length: 13 amino acids.

The gene calls are TRBV6-2 or TRBV6-3 and TRBJ2-1, with 12 bases fitting TRBD2. CDR3 length: 16 residues. The trim removed 0 bases at V and 6 bases at J, leaving 3 bases unmatched. The germline CDR1 and CDR2 sequences are MNHEY and SVGEGT. The CDR3 sequence: CASSYSLAGGGNEQFF. CDR3 nucleotides: TGTGCCAGCAGTTACTCACTAGCGGGAGGTGGCAATGAGCAGTTCTTC.

This sequence joins TRBV10-3 and TRBJ2-3, with D perhaps TRBD2 (6 bases). Germline loops: CDR1 ENHRY, CDR2 SYGVKD. The CDR3 is made up of 14 amino acids. V was cut by 5 bases and J by 1 base, with 10 bases left in between. CDR3 coding DNA: TGTGCCATCAGTTGGTCTAGCGGCACAGATACGCAGTATTTT. Translating it yields CAISWSSGTDTQYF.

The CDR3: CASSEGAAGGRYGYTF. CDR3 DNA: TGTGCCAGCAGTGAAGGGGCGGCAGGGGGTCGCTATGGCTACACCTTC. V usage is TRBV6-1 and J usage is TRBJ1-2; 7 positions agree with TRBD1. The CDR3 is 16 amino acids. CDR1 is MNHNS, CDR2 SASEGT, per germline. J gave up 4 bases and V 1 base, and 9 bases lay outside the gene matches.

This chain links TRBV2 with TRBJ1-3; D is ambiguous. The CDR3 runs 15 residues. Germline V gene data show CDR1 as SNHLY and CDR2 as FYNNEI. V was pared by 0 bases and J by 0 bases, with 6 bases between. The CDR3 nucleotides are TGTGCCAGCAGTGAAGCCGGCGGCTCTGGAAACACCATATATTTT. Residues: CASSEAGGSGNTIYF.

This clone was observed a few times. Sequence at one end of the junction differs from germline and may be a read error. This chain connects TRBV28 to TRBJ1-2, with TRBD1 matching 7 bases. Germline V CDR1 and CDR2: MDHEN, SYDVKM. The CDR3 runs to 12 residues. The DNA for the CDR3 is TGTGCCAGCAGTCTGAGACAGGGCCGCAGCTCCTTC. This gives the protein CASSLRQGRSSF.

The chain carries TRBV7-9 and TRBJ1-2; D perhaps matches TRBD1 (5 bases). Germline CDR1 and CDR2: SEHNR and FQNEAQ (reference sequence). The V and J ends lost 10 bases and 6 bases respectively, with 21 bases between them. This CDR3 has 14 amino acids. The CDR3 reads CATPPGGEVDGYTF. The CDR3 DNA sequence: TGTGCCACCCCCCCGGGGGGGGAGGTCGATGGCTACACCTTC.

The chain has TRBV7-6 and TRBJ2-3, with D possibly TRBD2 on 6 matching bases. The CDR3 is made up of 15 amino acids. Germline CDR1 is SGHVS and CDR2 is FNYEAQ. Between the trimmed V and J ends, which lost 4 bases and 8 bases, there was a span of 19 bases. The CDR3 nucleotides are TGTGCCAGCAGCTCCGGGACTTCGTATTCAGCTACGCAGTATTTT. It codes for CASSSGTSYSATQYF.

This chain connects TRBV2 to TRBJ2-5; TRBD2 might be the D (6 bases). The ends were cut back, 7 bases at V and 4 bases at J, with 10 bases in the middle. CDR3 length equals 12 residues. Germline loops: CDR1 SNHLY, CDR2 FYNNEI. CDR3 amino acids: CASKEGRETQYF. DNA of the CDR3: TGTGCCAGCAAGGAGGGGAGAGAGACCCAGTACTTC.

This sequence joins TRBV19 and TRBJ1-2; 7 bases are shared with TRBD1. The CDR3 loop spans 14 amino acids. Germline V gives CDR1 LNHDA, CDR2 SQIVND (reference sequence). V dropped 3 bases and J dropped 8; count of bases not matched to a gene: 9. CDR3 DNA sequence: TGTGCCAGTAGTATGGACGACAGGGTTAGCGGCTACACCTTC. Translated: CASSMDDRVSGYTF.

The chain carries TRBV7-2 and TRBJ2-3, with 7 bases identical to TRBD1. The V segment lost 5 bases and the J segment 6 bases; nucleotides outside the gene matches: 11. Germline CDR1 is SGHTA and CDR2 is FQGNSA. CDR3 size: 15 residues. The CDR3 DNA reads as TGTGCCAGCAGCACTAGGGGGCAGGGGTGGGATACGCAGTATTTT. This gives the protein CASSTRGQGWDTQYF.

The chain employs TRBV5-6 and TRBJ1-2; a possible D gene is TRBD1 (6 bases). Trimming shortened V by 1 base and J by 8 bases, and 24 bases separated the two germline ends. The length of the CDR3 is 17 residues. CDR1 is SGHDT and CDR2 is YYEEEE in the germline V gene. In DNA, the CDR3 is TGTGCCAGCAGCTTGAGAAACTCCGGGACACAACCCGGCGGCTACACCTTC. Its protein product is CASSLRNSGTQPGGYTF.

V usage is TRBV10-2 and J usage is TRBJ2-5; 10 bases are a match to TRBD2. The CDR3 is 16 amino acids. Germline trimming cut 7 bases from V and 5 bases from J; bases unmatched to any gene: 13. CDR1 is WSHSY, CDR2 SAAADI, per germline. CDR3 in amino acids: CASTGRAGGRGETQYF. The CDR3 DNA is TGCGCCAGCACGGGTAGAGCGGGGGGGCGTGGGGAGACCCAGTACTTC.

The chain recombines TRBV3-1 (or the pseudogene TRBV3-2) with TRBJ2-7; 7 bases line up with TRBD1. The CDR3 runs to 12 residues. Losses at the gene ends were 11 bases for V and 3 bases for J; bases not matched to a gene: 7. Germline CDR1 is LGHDT and CDR2 is YNNKEL (reference sequence). For the CDR3, the DNA is TGTGCCGTAGAGGGGGCCGGCTACGAGCAGTACTTC. Its protein product is CAVEGAGYEQYF.

V and J are TRBV19 and TRBJ1-1, with 8 bases fitting TRBD1. Germline loops: CDR1 LNHDA, CDR2 SQIVND (reference sequence). The CDR3 is made up of 14 amino acids. Losses at the gene ends were 5 bases for V and 7 bases for J; bases not matched to a gene: 9. The CDR3 sequence is CASSASGGRGEAFF. The CDR3 DNA reads TGTGCCAGTAGTGCCTCAGGGGGCCGGGGTGAAGCTTTCTTT.

The chain is built from TRBV30 and TRBJ2-5; 12 positions agree with TRBD2. With V trimmed by 5 bases and J by 1 base, 2 bases remained unmatched. CDR3 length equals 14 residues. Germline values: CDR1 GTSNPN, CDR2 SVGIG (reference sequence). The CDR3 sequence: CAWGGLAGQETQYF. The CDR3, as DNA: TGTGCCTGGGGGGGACTAGCGGGCCAAGAGACCCAGTACTTC. Complete variable domain (other parts from reference TRBV30 and TRBJ2-5): SQTIHQWPATLVQPVGSPLSLECTVEGTSNPNLYWYRQAAGRGLQLLFYSVGIGQISSEVPQNLSASRPQDRQFILSSKKLLLSDSGFYLCAWGGLAGQETQYFGPGTRLLVL.

In this sample, this clone turned up a few times. This chain connects TRBV7-2 to TRBJ1-5, with a tentative D call TRBD1 (5 bases). This CDR3 is 15 amino acids long. Germline assignment: CDR1 SGHTA and CDR2 FQGNSA. V lost 5 bases, J lost 0 bases, and 11 bases lay in between. CDR3 sequence reads: CASSQWQGSNQPQHF. The CDR3 nucleotides read TGTGCCAGCAGCCAATGGCAGGGTAGCAATCAGCCCCAGCATTTT.

The rearrangement links TRBV19 to TRBJ1-2, with a possible D match to TRBD1 (5 bases). There are 15 residues in the CDR3. Deletions cut 5 bases from V and 2 bases from J, with 15 bases between. Germline V lookup: CDR1 LNHDA, CDR2 SQIVND (reference sequence). The CDR3 loop is CASSPIQVSNYGYTF. The CDR3 region has the DNA TGTGCCAGTAGTCCCATACAGGTTTCGAACTATGGCTACACCTTC.

V is TRBV3-1 (or the pseudogene TRBV3-2) and J is TRBJ2-2; 7 positions match TRBD2. The CDR3 loop spans 14 amino acids. The ends lost 7 bases at V and 1 base at J; junction bases unmatched: 3. Germline CDR1 is LGHDT and CDR2 is YNNKEL (reference sequence). In DNA form, the CDR3 reads TGTGCCAGCACCCGGACTAGGAACACCGGGGAGCTGTTTTTT. Translated: CASTRTRNTGELFF.

The chain uses TRBV28 and TRBJ2-7; D gene unclear. V lost 5 bases and J 4 bases, leaving 6 bases between the germline ends. CDR1 and CDR2 (germline): MDHEN, SYDVKM. The CDR3 runs to 11 residues. In nucleotides, the CDR3 is TGTGCCAGCAGTCCGCGGTACGAGCAGTACTTC. It translates to CASSPRYEQYF.

The genes are TRBV12-3 or TRBV12-4 and TRBJ2-5; possible D gene TRBD2, 6 bases. The CDR3 extends over 13 amino acids. Between the trimmed V and J ends, which lost 5 bases and 4 bases, there was a span of 11 bases. The CDR3, as DNA: TGTGCCAGCAGTCGTAGGAGGGGAGAGACCCAGTACTTC. It specifies CASSRRRGETQYF.

The chain couples TRBV6-2 or TRBV6-3 to TRBJ2-1; 8 bases line up with TRBD2. From germline, CDR1 is MNHEY and CDR2 SVGEGT. J lost 3 bases, V lost 5 bases, and 6 bases had no gene match. The CDR3 has 15 amino acids. The CDR3: CASSRGLGDYNEQFF. CDR3 coding DNA: TGTGCCAGCAGTAGGGGACTAGGAGACTACAATGAGCAGTTCTTC.

The DNA for the CDR3 is TGCAGCGCCGAGGGGGGGGCGGTGAACACTGAAGCTTTCTTT. Translating it yields CSAEGGAVNTEAFF. J is TRBJ1-1 and V is TRBV29-1; D may be TRBD1 (6 bases). The CDR3 runs 14 residues. V was cut by 7 bases and J by 0 bases, with 15 bases left in between. Germline V gene sequence: CDR1 SQVTM, CDR2 ANQGSEA. Full variable domain (remainder filled in from reference TRBV29-1 and TRBJ1-1): SAVISQKPSRDICQRGTSLTIQCQVDSQVTMMFWYRQQPGQSLTLIATANQGSEATYESGFVIDKFPISRPNLTFSTLTVSNMSPEDSSIYLCSAEGGAVNTEAFFGQGTRLTVV.

The chain carries TRBV28 and TRBJ1-2; D perhaps matches TRBD1 (5 bases). The CDR3 has 14 residues. Between the trimmed V and J ends, which lost 10 bases and 4 bases, there was a span of 19 bases. Germline V gene lookup returns CDR1 MDHEN and CDR2 SYDVKM. The CDR3 nucleotides are TGTGCCACCCGTCCCAGGGCAGAAACCTATGGCTACACCTTC. This sequence encodes CATRPRAETYGYTF.

The chain combines TRBV24-1 with TRBJ1-2, with D tentatively TRBD1 (6 bases). The CDR3 extends over 15 amino acids. Trimming pared 4 bases from V and 4 bases from J, leaving 15 bases between. Germline CDR1 reads KGHDR; CDR2 reads SFDVKD. CDR3 nucleotides: TGTGCCACCAGTGACCCCGGGGGGGGCGCCTATGGCTACACCTTC. It specifies CATSDPGGGAYGYTF.